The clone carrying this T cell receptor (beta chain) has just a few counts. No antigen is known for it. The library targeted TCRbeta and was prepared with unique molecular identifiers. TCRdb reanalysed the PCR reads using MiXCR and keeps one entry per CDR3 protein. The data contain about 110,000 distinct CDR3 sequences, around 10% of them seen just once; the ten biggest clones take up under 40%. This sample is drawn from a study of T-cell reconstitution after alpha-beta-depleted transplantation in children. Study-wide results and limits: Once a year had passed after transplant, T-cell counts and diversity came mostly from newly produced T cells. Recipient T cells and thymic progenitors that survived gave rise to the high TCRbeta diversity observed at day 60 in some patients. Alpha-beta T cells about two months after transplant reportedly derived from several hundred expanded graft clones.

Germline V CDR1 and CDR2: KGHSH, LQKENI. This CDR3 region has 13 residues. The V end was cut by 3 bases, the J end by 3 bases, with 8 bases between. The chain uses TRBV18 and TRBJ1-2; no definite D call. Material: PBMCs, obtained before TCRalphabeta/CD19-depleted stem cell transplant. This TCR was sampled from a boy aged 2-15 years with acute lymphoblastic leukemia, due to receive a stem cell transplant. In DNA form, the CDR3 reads TGTGCCAGCTCACCGAGCAGAGACTATGGCTACACCTTC. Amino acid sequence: CASSPSRDYGYTF.